A selection of T cell receptor beta chains follows, all from one sample in a study of control samples from healthy donors and cancer patients. Clones were read by immunoSEQ multiplex PCR, and TCRdb kept only the in-frame ones, dropping some. The sample contains approximately 40,000 clones, about three quarters of which appear only once. The sample was formalin-fixed, paraffin-embedded tissue. Every receptor here comes from a male donor with melanoma. Both conserved end residues are part of each CDR3. Fields, in order: clone size, D gene, V gene, CDR3 length, J gene, CDR3 protein, CDR3 DNA. The D gene is left open where the match is weak. Size is omitted from some rows. Given values are once, few, many or a class for expanded clones.

.,.,TRBV20-1,13,TRBJ1-1,CSASTNSGTEAFF,TGCAGTGCTAGTACCAACTCAGGGACTGAAGCTTTCTTT
.,.,TRBV3-1/TRBV3-2,16,TRBJ2-2,CASSPVGLAGSGELFF,TGTGCCAGCAGCCCGGTCGGGCTAGCCGGGTCCGGGGAGCTGTTTTTT
.,.,TRBV2,13,TRBJ1-2,CASSTVPERGYTF,TGTGCCAGCTCCACGGTCCCAGAACGTGGCTACACCTTC
.,.,TRBV6-1,14,TRBJ1-5,CASSEQGGYTPQHF,TGTGCCAGCAGTGAACAAGGGGGGTATACGCCCCAGCATTTT
.,TRBD1,TRBV27,15,TRBJ2-5,CASSPQQGFQETQYF,TGTGCCAGCAGTCCGCAACAGGGGTTCCAAGAGACCCAGTACTTC
once,.,TRBV29-1,14,TRBJ1-1,CSARSREGNTEAFF,TGCAGCGCACGGAGTAGGGAAGGAAACACTGAAGCTTTCTTT
.,TRBD1,TRBV9,12,TRBJ1-2,CARIQGAGGYTF,TGTGCCAGGATACAGGGGGCGGGTGGCTACACCTTC
.,TRBD2,TRBV18,16,TRBJ2-7,CASSPKNGTSGYEQYF,TGTGCCAGCTCACCAAAGAATGGGACTAGCGGCTACGAGCAGTACTTC
.,.,TRBV6-5,14,TRBJ1-1,CASHRRRLNTEAFF,TGTGCCAGCCATCGCAGGCGTTTGAACACTGAAGCTTTCTTT
medium-sized,.,TRBV19,14,TRBJ2-1,CASSSQGIHNEQFF,TGTGCCAGTAGTAGCCAGGGGATCCACAATGAGCAGTTCTTC
.,.,TRBV5-1,13,TRBJ1-4,CASSLDTNEKLFF,TGCGCCAGCAGCTTGGACACTAATGAAAAACTGTTTTTT
.,.,TRBV11-2,14,TRBJ1-4,CASSSPGPGEKLFF,TGTGCCAGCAGCTCCCCGGGGCCGGGAGAAAAACTGTTTTTT
once,TRBD2,TRBV5-1,20,TRBJ2-3,CASSSLGGLAGVEVTDTQYF,TGCGCCAGCAGCTCCTTAGGGGGACTAGCGGGAGTTGAGGTGACAGATACGCAGTATTTT
.,.,TRBV7-8,12,TRBJ1-5,CASSFGDQPQHF,TGTGCCAGCAGCTTCGGAGACCAGCCCCAGCATTTT
.,.,TRBV24-1,14,TRBJ2-1,CATSASTVYNEQFF,TGTGCCACCAGTGCGAGTACTGTCTACAATGAGCAGTTCTTC
.,.,TRBV25-1,13,TRBJ2-1,CASSGDTKNEQFF,TGTGCCAGCAGTGGGGACACAAAAAACGAGCAGTTCTTC
.,.,TRBV2,14,TRBJ1-3,CASSGGGSGNTIYF,TGTGCCAGCAGTGGGGGGGGATCTGGAAACACCATATATTTT
.,.,TRBV28,14,TRBJ1-1,CASSLSRGNTEAFF,TGTGCCAGCAGTTTGAGTAGGGGGAACACTGAAGCTTTCTTT
.,TRBD1,TRBV5-1,15,TRBJ2-5,CASSLTTGHQETQYF,TGCGCCAGCAGCTTAACGACAGGGCACCAAGAGACCCAGTACTTC
.,TRBD1,TRBV3-1/TRBV3-2,14,TRBJ1-1,CASSRQGIGTEAFF,TGTGCCAGCAGCCGACAGGGGATCGGCACTGAAGCTTTCTTT
.,.,TRBV11-3,16,TRBJ1-5,CASSLNPGGTNQPQHF,TGTGCCAGCAGCTTAAACCCCGGAGGGACCAATCAGCCCCAGCATTTT
medium-sized,.,TRBV5-5,15,TRBJ2-4,CASSLQGVPKNIQYF,TGTGCCAGCAGCTTACAAGGGGTTCCCAAAAACATTCAGTACTTC
.,TRBD1,TRBV7-2,18,TRBJ2-4,CASSLSANRGHRDAIQYF,TGTGCCAGCAGCTTAAGCGCTAATAGGGGGCACAGGGATGCCATTCAGTACTTC
.,.,TRBV7-8,14,TRBJ2-1,CASSRADNYNEQFF,TGTGCCAGCAGCCGGGCGGACAACTACAATGAGCAGTTCTTC
.,.,TRBV4-1,15,TRBJ1-5,CASSQDSGDDQPQHF,TGCGCCAGCAGCCAAGACTCAGGGGACGATCAGCCCCAGCATTTT
.,TRBD1,TRBV19,16,TRBJ1-2,CARRVRNRDRNYGYTF,TGTGCCAGGAGGGTCCGAAACCGGGACAGGAACTATGGCTACACCTTC
.,.,TRBV10-1,16,TRBJ1-1,CAGNPQTEPLNTEAFF,TGCGCCGGCAACCCCCAGACAGAACCATTGAACACTGAAGCTTTCTTT
.,TRBD2,TRBV24-1,17,TRBJ2-2,CATSDLGTSGPGGELFF,TGTGCCACCAGTGATTTAGGAACTAGCGGCCCGGGCGGGGAGCTGTTTTTT
.,.,TRBV6-1,17,TRBJ1-2,CASSEGGAQTVLYGYTF,TGTGCCAGCAGTGAAGGCGGGGCGCAGACAGTTCTGTATGGCTACACCTTC
.,.,TRBV12-3/TRBV12-4,11,TRBJ2-1,CASSPANEQFF,TGTGCCAGCAGTCCCGCCAATGAGCAGTTCTTC
.,.,TRBV10-3,12,TRBJ1-1,CAISGGNTEAFF,TGTGCCATCAGCGGAGGGAACACTGAAGCTTTCTTT
few,.,TRBV5-4,13,TRBJ1-2,CASSLGPDYGYTF,TGTGCCAGCAGCTTGGGGCCAGATTATGGCTACACCTTC
.,.,TRBV28,14,TRBJ2-5,CASTTSREGETQYF,TGTGCCAGCACCACATCGAGGGAAGGAGAGACCCAGTACTTC
.,.,TRBV2,11,TRBJ2-7,CASSEYNEQYF,TGTGCCAGCAGTGAATACAACGAGCAGTACTTC
.,.,TRBV4-1,15,TRBJ2-3,CASSQEGVSGDTQYF,TGCGCCAGCAGCCAAGAGGGGGTTTCGGGAGATACGCAGTATTTT
.,.,TRBV5-4,14,TRBJ1-1,CASSLRGRGTEAFF,TGTGCCAGCAGCTTGCGAGGGAGGGGCACTGAAGCTTTCTTT